This T cell receptor beta chain was captured in a study of lymphopenia after photon versus proton radiotherapy (dated by TCRdb to between 2017 and 2020). Study-level background: In patients with gastrointestinal tumors who developed high-grade lymphopenia, the study compared the immunological effects of photon radiation therapy with those of proton radiation therapy. The goal of the study was to describe how the two radiation modalities differ in their effects on the immune system. A cohort of around 21 patients with gastrointestinal tumors who received either photon or proton therapy and subsequently developed lymphopenia was included. Broader findings and caveats from the paper: The survival association was assessed only in patients who died, and the authors presented better survival with proton therapy as a possibility rather than a demonstrated result. Proton-treated patients stayed relatively stable during treatment, while photon-treated patients lost naive T cells and TCR diversity and gained effector/memory populations. After the lymphocyte count nadir, oligoclonal expansion, especially of CD8+ Temra cells, was observed in photon-treated repertoires, and the drop in diversity was driven by this expansion. Across the cohort, among patients who died, a greater drop in TCR diversity after the nadir was inversely correlated with overall survival time.

About this clone: The antigen this receptor binds is unknown. Per-base quality was not reported, and no clone a single base away is much larger than it.

Via the germline V gene, CDR1 is SGDLS and CDR2 YYNGEE. Deletion took 0 bases off V and 0 bases off J, with a span of 12 bases between the germline ends. From the cysteine through the phenylalanine, the CDR3 covers 17 amino acids. The kept DNA is CDR3 alone, 51 bases in frame from the first base. The library was generated by the immunoSEQ multiplex PCR assay. T cell repertoires were profiled by deep sequencing of rearranged TCR beta loci, alongside multiparametric flow cytometry. As stored in TCRdb, this immuneACCESS dataset retains in-frame rearrangements with V and J assigned. A fraction of the clones does not appear; measured against another copy, unresolved V genes explain less than half of the discrepancy, and the remainder lacks a known reason. In all, the sample holds tens of thousands of clones, and under 95% of those were seen once. 2.5% to 3% of the sample rests with the top ten.

The TCR originated in a woman aged 70-85 years with pancreatic cancer. This receptor chain uses TRBV9 and TRBJ2-2, with TRBD1 as a weak D call on 5 bases. This specimen consisted of peripheral blood, obtained from a patient treated with photon-based radiotherapy. The DNA is TGTGCCAGCAGCGTAGGCGCAGGGTCTCCGAACACCGGGGAGCTGTTTTTT. Translated, it gives CASSVGAGSPNTGELFF.